These 8 T cell receptor beta chains were all obtained from the same sample, sequenced in a study of T cell changes during pregnancy in multiple sclerosis. Clones were read by immunoSEQ multiplex PCR, and TCRdb kept only the in-frame ones, dropping some. The sample shows tens of thousands of clones, 80% to 95% of them seen only once. Sequenced material: peripheral blood, taken in the second trimester of pregnancy. These receptors were collected from a female donor with multiple sclerosis, enrolled in a pregnancy study.

The chain carries TRBV6-1 and TRBJ2-5, with unresolved D. V shed 4 bases and J shed 0 bases, with 6 bases lying between them. This CDR3 has 13 amino acids. Germline V lookup: CDR1 MNHNS, CDR2 SASEGT. The CDR3 DNA follows: TGTGCCAGCAGTGTGAGTCACCAAGAGACCCAGTACTTC. This gives the protein CASSVSHQETQYF.

The V and J genes are TRBV27 and TRBJ2-7, with TRBD1 as a possible D gene (6 bases). V was trimmed by 5 bases and J by 2 bases, leaving 19 bases between them. CDR3 size: 16 residues. CDR1 MNHEY and CDR2 SMNVEV come from the germline V gene (reference sequence). Here the CDR3 reads CASSPRTAKRTYEQYF. Here the CDR3 DNA reads TGTGCCAGCAGTCCAAGGACAGCTAAAAGAACCTACGAGCAGTACTTC.

The chain combines TRBV7-2 with TRBJ1-2; a possible D gene is TRBD1 (6 bases). Germline V gives CDR1 SGHTA, CDR2 FQGNSA. CDR3 size: 15 residues. The germline V and J ends were trimmed by 8 bases and 4 bases, with 20 bases remaining between them. CDR3 DNA sequence: TGTGCCAGCGGCAGAAGGGGGACAACCTCCTATGGCTACACCTTC. Translation: CASGRRGTTSYGYTF.

The chain recombines TRBV4-1 with TRBJ1-2, with a possible D match to TRBD1 (5 bases). The CDR3 loop spans 14 amino acids. CDR1 and CDR2 (germline): MGHRA, YSYEKL. With 7 bases removed from V and 2 bases from J, the gap between germline ends came to 14 bases. This CDR3 is CASNQGPPNYGYTF. The CDR3 nucleotides read TGCGCCAGCAACCAGGGCCCTCCCAACTATGGCTACACCTTC.

The chain is built from TRBV30 and TRBJ1-4; TRBD1 matches at 10 bases. Germline V gives CDR1 GTSNPN, CDR2 SVGIG (reference sequence). V shed 2 bases and J 8 bases; nucleotides not matched to a gene: 11. The CDR3 has 16 amino acids. CDR3 sequence: CAWSLTRTGGVEKLFF. The CDR3 DNA is TGTGCCTGGAGTCTTACCCGGACAGGGGGGGTCGAAAAACTGTTTTTT. Looking up the rest from reference TRBV30 and TRBJ1-4 gives the full variable domain: SQTIHQWPATLVQPVGSPLSLECTVEGTSNPNLYWYRQAAGRGLQLLFYSVGIGQISSEVPQNLSASRPQDRQFILSSKKLLLSDSGFYLCAWSLTRTGGVEKLFFGSGTQLSVL.

V is TRBV9 and J is TRBJ1-1; TRBD1 matches 8 bases. There are 15 residues in the CDR3. Germline V CDR1 and CDR2: SGDLS, YYNGEE. V dropped 3 bases and J dropped 4; count of bases not matched to a gene: 8. CDR3 loop: CASSGGPTGGTEAFF. In DNA, the CDR3 is TGTGCCAGCAGCGGAGGTCCCACAGGGGGCACTGAAGCTTTCTTT.

This chain links TRBV7-3 with TRBJ2-1; 8 bases align to TRBD1. V trimming: 7 bases; J trimming: 6 bases; junction bases outside the gene matches: 5. The germline CDR1 and CDR2 sequences are SGHTA and FQGTGA. The CDR3 loop spans 13 amino acids. CDR3 region: CASTVTGGNEQFF. DNA of the CDR3: TGTGCCAGCACCGTTACAGGGGGCAATGAGCAGTTCTTC.

The J gene is TRBJ1-6, the V gene TRBV4-3, with D possibly matching TRBD1 (5 bases). The CDR3 length is 14 residues. Germline V gene data show CDR1 as LGHNA and CDR2 as YSLEER. V was pared by 1 base and J by 11 bases, with 12 bases between. The chain's CDR3 is CASSQAQAVAPLHF. The CDR3 DNA is TGCGCCAGCAGCCAAGCACAGGCGGTGGCACCCCTCCACTTT.